This T cell receptor beta chain is from a study of cytomegalovirus exposure and HLA in healthy donors. Study overall: Ancestry clustering placed 70% to 85% of several hundred genotyped donors in the Caucasian-associated cluster. General study findings and limits: TCR beta chain V- and J-gene trimming was linked, in a later analysis, to a missense variant in DCLRE1C. In an earlier analysis, productive rearrangement rates for most beta V segments clustered near 87% or 30%.

On this clone: No antigen is known for it.

With 3 bases removed from V and 5 bases from J, the gap between germline ends came to 10 bases. The germline V gene has CDR1 MRHNA and CDR2 SNTAGT. The CDR3 sequence is 14 residues long. Whereas donors were nominally healthy upon sampling, unrecorded immune exposures were probable. The primer mix had 60 Vbeta and 13 Jbeta primers. The table came from immunoSEQ multiplex PCR; TCRdb's copy has only in-frame clones and leaves some out. This sample has about 160,000 clones, with roughly 80% found just once. The TCR was taken from a girl aged 2-9 years in good health and CMV-seropositive. This rearrangement joins TRBV6-4 to TRBJ2-2; no firm D call. Sequenced material: PBMCs. CDR3 amino acids: CASSDSGTTGELFF. CDR3 sequence (DNA): TGTGCCAGCAGTGATAGTGGTACGACCGGGGAGCTGTTTTTT.